These T cell receptor beta chains were read from a single sample in a study of blood T cell repertoires in COVID-19. Assay used: immunoSEQ multiplex PCR; TCRdb lists only in-frame clones, some missing. The sample records some 110,000 clones, approximately 80% being singletons. Specimen: peripheral blood. These TCRs come from a man aged 45 to 65 with acute or convalescent COVID-19. Each CDR3 is given with its conserved first and last residue. D genes are given only for firm matches. The size entry is marked missing in some rows and otherwise reads once, few, many or a size class.

D: TRBD1; J: TRBJ2-7; V: TRBV28; size: few; CDR3: CASGADRDEQYF; DNA: TGTGCCAGCGGGGCAGACAGGGACGAGCAGTACTTC
D: TRBD1; J: TRBJ1-6; V: TRBV3-1/TRBV3-2; size: .; CDR3: CASSRDGQGTSPLHF; DNA: TGTGCCAGCAGCCGCGATGGACAGGGCACATCACCCCTCCACTTT
D: TRBD1; J: TRBJ2-1; V: TRBV11-2; size: .; CDR3: CASSLTGQDYNEQFF; DNA: TGTGCCAGCAGCTTGACGGGACAGGACTACAATGAGCAGTTCTTC
D: TRBD1; J: TRBJ2-3; V: TRBV6-5; size: .; CDR3: CASSYRGRMTDTQYF; DNA: TGTGCCAGCAGTTACAGGGGGCGAATGACAGATACGCAGTATTTT
D: .; J: TRBJ1-5; V: TRBV28; size: .; CDR3: CASRFNGGRGQPQHF; DNA: TGTGCCAGCAGATTTAACGGCGGAAGGGGACAGCCCCAGCATTTT
D: TRBD2; J: TRBJ2-2; V: TRBV7-3; size: once; CDR3: CASSVTSYPGELFF; DNA: TGTGCCAGCAGCGTGACTAGCTATCCGGGGGAGCTGTTTTTT
D: TRBD1; J: TRBJ1-1; V: TRBV29-1; size: .; CDR3: CSVIVTGDEAFF; DNA: TGCAGCGTGATTGTAACAGGGGACGAAGCTTTCTTT
D: .; J: TRBJ2-3; V: TRBV7-2; size: .; CDR3: CASSPEYLRTDTQYF; DNA: TGTGCCAGCAGCCCCGAATACTTACGGACAGATACGCAGTATTTT
D: .; J: TRBJ2-7; V: TRBV7-2; size: .; CDR3: CASSSSPGGIYEQYF; DNA: TGTGCCAGCAGCTCCTCGCCCGGCGGAATATACGAGCAGTACTTC
D: .; J: TRBJ2-7; V: TRBV10-2; size: .; CDR3: CASSESWGPYEQYF; DNA: TGCGCCAGCAGTGAGTCATGGGGCCCCTACGAGCAGTACTTC
D: .; J: TRBJ1-5; V: TRBV4-2; size: .; CDR3: CASSPLGDNQPQHF; DNA: TGTGCCAGCAGCCCTCTAGGGGACAATCAGCCCCAGCATTTT
D: .; J: TRBJ1-2; V: TRBV23-1; size: once; CDR3: CASSHSRLRNYGYTF; DNA: TGCGCCAGCAGTCATTCCCGACTAAGAAACTATGGCTACACCTTC
D: .; J: TRBJ1-3; V: TRBV6-5; size: .; CDR3: CASTPESFLGNTIYF; DNA: TGTGCCAGCACCCCTGAGAGTTTCTTAGGAAACACCATATATTTT
D: .; J: TRBJ1-1; V: TRBV7-8; size: .; CDR3: CASSLGQNTEAFF; DNA: TGTGCCAGCAGCCTCGGACAGAACACTGAAGCTTTCTTT
D: .; J: TRBJ2-5; V: TRBV29-1; size: .; CDR3: CSVDWAGLQETQYF; DNA: TGCAGCGTTGATTGGGCGGGACTTCAAGAGACCCAGTACTTC
D: .; J: TRBJ1-4; V: TRBV3-1/TRBV3-2; size: .; CDR3: CASSQGQYARNEKLFF; DNA: TGTGCCAGCAGCCAAGGACAGTACGCCCGTAATGAAAAACTGTTTTTT
D: TRBD1; J: TRBJ1-1; V: TRBV7-3; size: .; CDR3: CASSLHGQGNTEAFF; DNA: TGTGCCAGCAGCTTACACGGACAGGGCAACACTGAAGCTTTCTTT
D: TRBD2; J: TRBJ2-7; V: TRBV27; size: .; CDR3: CASSPSGRHPIYEQYF; DNA: TGTGCCAGCAGTCCTAGCGGGAGGCACCCCATCTACGAGCAGTACTTC
D: .; J: TRBJ2-3; V: TRBV20-1; size: .; CDR3: CSGGSQYF; DNA: TGCAGTGGAGGGTCGCAGTATTTT